These 32 T cell receptor beta chains share one sample of origin, sequenced in a study of blood T cell repertoires in COVID-19. Libraries were prepared by immunoSEQ multiplex PCR; TCRdb keeps only in-frame clonotypes and omits some of them. Among 200,000 to 250,000 clones listed, 87% were seen once. Sequenced material: PBMCs or T cells enriched from blood (not recorded which). These receptors were taken from a man aged 25 to 40 in a cohort exposed to, infected with or recovered from COVID-19 (not recorded which).

This clone came up once. The chain combines TRBV19 with TRBJ1-1, with a weak D call TRBD1 (5 bases). The ends were cut back, 6 bases at V and 6 bases at J, with 20 bases in the middle. Germline V gene sequence: CDR1 LNHDA, CDR2 SQIVND (reference sequence). CDR3 size: 15 residues. The CDR3 loop is CASRPTGVGPSEAFF. The CDR3, as DNA: TGTGCCAGTAGGCCCACAGGAGTTGGCCCCTCTGAAGCTTTCTTT.

Only one count was recorded for this clone. The genes are TRBV27 and TRBJ2-7, with TRBD2 matching 10 bases. This CDR3 contains 15 residues. Trimming cost V 6 bases and J 4 bases; bases outside gene matches: 9. CDR1 is MNHEY, CDR2 SMNVEV, per germline (reference sequence). The CDR3 sequence: CASRGLAGVLYEQYF. In DNA, the CDR3 is TGTGCCAGCAGAGGCCTAGCGGGAGTGTTGTACGAGCAGTACTTC.

This clone was seen a single time. V is TRBV11-2 and J is TRBJ2-1; the D is unclear. Germline CDR1 reads SGHAT; CDR2 reads FQNNGV. There are 15 residues in the CDR3. The V and J ends lost 1 base and 6 bases respectively, with 13 bases between them. CDR3 residues: CASSLVPGITNEQFF. The CDR3 DNA reads TGTGCCAGCAGCTTAGTTCCAGGAATAACCAATGAGCAGTTCTTC.

CDR3 sequence: CASSLRQSGTANEKLFF. The CDR3 bases are TGCGCCAGCAGCCTCCGCCAATCCGGGACAGCAAATGAAAAACTGTTTTTT. The chain combines TRBV4-1 with TRBJ1-4, with 7 bases fitting TRBD1. The CDR3 covers 17 residues. The trim removed 4 bases at V and 5 bases at J, leaving 13 bases unmatched. Germline V gene data show CDR1 as MGHRA and CDR2 as YSYEKL.

J is TRBJ2-7 and V is TRBV14; 10 bases are shared with TRBD1. Per the germline V gene, CDR1 is SGHDN and CDR2 is FVKESK. This CDR3 comprises 14 residues. V was clipped by 5 bases and J by 3 bases; unmatched bases: 4. The CDR3 nucleotides are TGTGCCAGCAGCTGGGGGACAGGGGACTACGAGCAGTACTTC. Amino acids: CASSWGTGDYEQYF.

The rearrangement joins TRBV28 to TRBJ1-5; a possible D gene is TRBD1 (5 bases). Germline loops: CDR1 MDHEN, CDR2 SYDVKM. Trimming pared 2 bases from V and 1 base from J, leaving 12 bases between. The CDR3 has 16 residues. CDR3: CASSLRGFRSNQPQHF. The DNA of the CDR3 is TGTGCCAGCAGTTTACGGGGGTTCAGGAGCAATCAGCCCCAGCATTTT.

The chain joins TRBV7-3 to TRBJ2-1, with a tentative D call TRBD1 (6 bases). V lost 1 base and J lost 7, with 14 bases in between. The CDR3 is made up of 15 amino acids. Germline V gene sequence: CDR1 SGHTA, CDR2 FQGTGA. CDR3 in amino acids: CASSLIQGSLNEQFF. The CDR3 DNA sequence: TGTGCCAGCAGCTTAATACAGGGAAGTTTAAATGAGCAGTTCTTC.

V gene TRBV5-5 combines with J gene TRBJ1-6, with D possibly being TRBD1 (5 bases). Germline loops: CDR1 SGHKS, CDR2 YYEKEE (reference sequence). This CDR3 spans 18 amino acids. V dropped 0 bases and J dropped 7 bases, with 20 bases sitting between them. CDR3 nucleotides: TGTGCCAGCAGCTTGGAGGGGCTGTTGGCGGGGGGAAATTCACCCCTCCACTTT. As protein: CASSLEGLLAGGNSPLHF.

This clone was picked up a small number of times. The chain carries TRBV4-1 and TRBJ2-7; 8 bases match TRBD1. The CDR3 runs to 17 residues. Looked up from germline, CDR1 is MGHRA and CDR2 is YSYEKL. The V segment lost 2 bases and the J segment 1 base; nucleotides outside the gene matches: 10. DNA of the CDR3: TGCGCCAGCAGCCAAACGGTGACAGGGGTTATTTCCTACGAGCAGTACTTC. Its protein is CASSQTVTGVISYEQYF.

The V gene is TRBV5-1, the J gene TRBJ2-3, with 11 positions matching TRBD2. Looked up from germline, CDR1 is SGHRS and CDR2 is YFSETQ. The CDR3 has 21 amino acids. J gave up 1 base and V 4 bases, and 20 bases lay outside the gene matches. The CDR3 loop reads CASSRPKGWLAGGRGTDTQYF. The DNA for the CDR3 is TGCGCCAGCAGCCGCCCAAAAGGGTGGCTAGCGGGAGGCCGAGGCACAGATACGCAGTATTTT.

The rearrangement links TRBV27 to TRBJ2-1; 9 nucleotides agree with TRBD2. Germline-derived CDR1 and CDR2 are MNHEY and SMNVEV (reference sequence). The CDR3 spans 16 residues. Trimming removed 0 bases from V and 5 bases from J; junction bases left unmatched: 5. CDR3: CASSLSSGSVNNEQFF. For the CDR3, the DNA is TGTGCCAGCAGTTTATCTAGCGGGAGTGTAAACAATGAGCAGTTCTTC.

This clone has a single count. The chain recombines TRBV25-1 with TRBJ1-1; 8 bases map to TRBD1. Germline V CDR1 and CDR2: MGHDK, SYGVNS. The CDR3 extends over 14 amino acids. V shed 6 bases, J shed 4 bases, and the junction held 7 bases outside the gene matches. As DNA, the CDR3 is TGTGCCAGCAGAGCAACTACAGGGGGCACTGAAGCTTTCTTT. Amino acids: CASRATTGGTEAFF.

This clone has only one observation. This chain uses TRBV29-1 with TRBJ2-7; 7 bases agree with TRBD1. Germline lookup yields CDR1 SQVTM and CDR2 ANQGSEA. The CDR3 extends over 13 amino acids. The junction had 9 bases not matched to a gene; V was cut back by 7 bases and J by 3 bases. The chain's CDR3 is CSARLTGVYEQYF. In nucleotides, the CDR3 is TGCAGCGCCCGACTAACAGGGGTCTACGAGCAGTACTTC.

The CDR3 is CASSGSYSMNTEAFF. As DNA, the CDR3 is TGTGCCAGCAGCGGGAGTTATTCCATGAACACTGAAGCTTTCTTT. This chain uses TRBV11-2 with TRBJ1-1; D gene uncertain. The CDR3 covers 15 residues. V gave up 5 bases and J gave up 0 bases, with 13 bases separating them. Germline V gene data show CDR1 as SGHAT and CDR2 as FQNNGV.

The chain uses TRBV4-2 and TRBJ1-1; the match to TRBD1 covers 9 bases. CDR3 length: 17 residues. CDR1 LGHNA and CDR2 YNFKEQ come from the germline V gene. The junction had 13 bases not matched to a gene; V was cut back by 3 bases and J by 5 bases. The CDR3 DNA sequence: TGTGCCAGCAGCCACCCTCCCGGACAGGGGTTTGAGACTGAAGCTTTCTTT. It encodes CASSHPPGQGFETEAFF.

This rearrangement joins TRBV6-5 to TRBJ1-5; weak D call: TRBD1 (5 bases). The CDR3 is 14 amino acids. V shed 6 bases and J shed 1 base, with 10 bases lying between them. CDR1 and CDR2 (germline): MNHEY, SVGAGI. Written as DNA, the CDR3 is TGTGCCAGCAGGGAGGGGCCCAGCAATCAGCCCCAGCATTTT. Its translation is CASREGPSNQPQHF.

V usage is TRBV19 and J usage is TRBJ2-7, with D perhaps matching TRBD1 (8 bases). The CDR3 is made up of 19 amino acids. Between the trimmed V and J ends, which lost 1 base and 7 bases, there was a span of 29 bases. The germline CDR1 and CDR2 sequences are LNHDA and SQIVND (reference sequence). In nucleotides, the CDR3 is TGTGCCAGTAGTATAGGATCTGTCTGGCAGGGGGCGCTTAGCGGGGAGCAGTACTTC. Encoded protein: CASSIGSVWQGALSGEQYF.

J is TRBJ1-2 and V is TRBV28, with 7 positions matching TRBD1. The germline CDR1 and CDR2 sequences are MDHEN and SYDVKM. This CDR3 comprises 11 residues. Trimming removed 11 bases from V and 2 bases from J; junction bases left unmatched: 2. The CDR3 coding sequence is TGTGCCGAACAGGGGAACTATGGCTACACCTTC. It encodes CAEQGNYGYTF.

The chain combines TRBV6-5 with TRBJ2-7, with a weak D call TRBD2 (6 bases). The CDR3 covers 14 residues. The ends were cut back, 6 bases at V and 2 bases at J, with 14 bases in the middle. Looked up from germline, CDR1 is MNHEY and CDR2 is SVGAGI. The CDR3 region is CASSRDFPPYEQYF. CDR3 coding DNA: TGTGCCAGCAGCCGGGACTTTCCACCCTACGAGCAGTACTTC.

The chain recombines TRBV28 with TRBJ1-3, with D possibly matching TRBD1 (5 bases). This CDR3 is built from 16 residues. Trimming took off 3 bases at V and 0 bases at J, with 12 bases between the two ends. The germline CDR1 and CDR2 sequences are MDHEN and SYDVKM. CDR3 coding DNA: TGTGCCAGCAGTTTCAGGGTGCCCCTCTCTGGAAACACCATATATTTT. Its translation is CASSFRVPLSGNTIYF.

The genes are TRBV6-5 and TRBJ2-5, with a possible D match to TRBD1 (6 bases). Per germline, CDR1 MNHEY and CDR2 SVGAGI. The CDR3 totals 14 residues. V was cut by 8 bases and J by 2 bases, with 15 bases left in between. The CDR3 loop is CASLGTRYQETQYF. The CDR3 DNA sequence: TGTGCCAGCCTGGGGACACGTTATCAAGAGACCCAGTACTTC.

This chain uses TRBV7-9 with TRBJ2-3, with a possible D match to TRBD2 (6 bases). Trimming took 8 bases from V and 5 from J, leaving 23 bases between them. This CDR3 contains 16 residues. In germline, CDR1 is SEHNR, CDR2 FQNEAQ (reference sequence). CDR3 amino acids: CASALGRPIAGDTQYF. The CDR3 DNA reads TGTGCCAGCGCCCTAGGGAGGCCAATCGCCGGAGATACGCAGTATTTT. Together with reference TRBV7-9 and TRBJ2-3, the CDR3 gives the full variable domain: DTGVSQNPRHKITKRGQNVTFRCDPISEHNRLYWYRQTLGQGPEFLTYFQNEAQLEKSRLLSDRFSAERPKGSFSTLEIQRTEQGDSAMYLCASALGRPIAGDTQYFGPGTRLTVL.

The V and J genes are TRBV18 and TRBJ1-2, with D possibly being TRBD1 (6 bases). The CDR3 is made up of 13 amino acids. CDR1 is KGHSH, CDR2 LQKENI, per germline. Trimming removed 1 base at V and 6 bases at J, with 9 bases between. As DNA, the CDR3 is TGTGCCAGCTCACCACTGGACAGTGATGGCTACACCTTC. Translating it yields CASSPLDSDGYTF.

The V and J genes are TRBV20-1 and TRBJ1-2; 7 nucleotides align to TRBD1. Germline values: CDR1 DFQATT, CDR2 SNEGSKA (reference sequence). With V trimmed by 6 bases and J by 5 bases, 12 bases remained unmatched. The CDR3 loop spans 14 amino acids. This CDR3 is CSASRRDRNYGYTF. CDR3 in DNA: TGCAGTGCCAGTCGTCGGGACAGAAATTATGGCTACACCTTC.

The chain combines TRBV27 with TRBJ1-1; the D gene is possibly TRBD1 (6 bases). The CDR3 extends over 12 amino acids. Trimming took off 4 bases at V and 4 bases at J, with 7 bases between the two ends. CDR1 and CDR2 (germline): MNHEY, SMNVEV (reference sequence). The CDR3 DNA reads as TGTGCCAGCAGTTCAGGGGTCACTGAAGCTTTCTTT. Amino acids: CASSSGVTEAFF.

The gene calls are TRBV12-3 or TRBV12-4 and TRBJ2-7, with D perhaps TRBD2 (6 bases). The CDR3 loop spans 12 amino acids. V was clipped by 6 bases and J by 9 bases, with 15 bases between them. CDR3 sequence: CASSPGLSRQYF. The CDR3 DNA is TGTGCCAGCAGCCCGGGACTCTCAAGGCAGTACTTC.

The chain links TRBV27 to TRBJ1-1, with D possibly being TRBD1 (6 bases). Trimming left V 6 bases short and J 4 bases short, with 21 bases between. Germline V CDR1 and CDR2: MNHEY, SMNVEV (reference sequence). CDR3 length: 16 residues. This CDR3 is CASRLLTGFGGTEAFF. The CDR3 region has the DNA TGTGCCAGCAGGCTGCTAACAGGGTTCGGCGGCACTGAAGCTTTCTTT.

J is TRBJ1-3 and V is TRBV13; D is perhaps TRBD1 (5 bases). V was shortened by 0 bases and J by 2 bases, with 5 bases between the two germline ends. This CDR3 is built from 14 residues. Per the germline V gene, CDR1 is PRHDT and CDR2 is FYEKMQ (reference sequence). The CDR3 DNA follows: TGTGCCAGCAGCTTAGGAGGGGCTGGAAACACCATATATTTT. Translated, it gives CASSLGGAGNTIYF.

The chain combines TRBV5-1 with TRBJ1-2, with TRBD1 matching 11 bases. CDR3 length equals 15 residues. The germline V gene encodes CDR1 SGHRS and CDR2 YFSETQ. J was trimmed by 4 bases and V by 3 bases; bases with no gene match: 5. CDR3 in DNA: TGCGCCAGCAGCTCCGGACAGGGGGCAGGCTATGGCTACACCTTC. The encoded protein is CASSSGQGAGYGYTF.

The chain carries TRBV6-5 and TRBJ1-1, with D maybe TRBD1 (5 bases). The CDR3 contains 12 residues. Trimming shortened V by 6 bases and J by 3 bases, and 8 bases separated the two germline ends. Looked up from germline, CDR1 is MNHEY and CDR2 is SVGAGI. DNA of the CDR3: TGTGCCAGCAGACAGGAGTACACTGAAGCTTTCTTT. Translating it yields CASRQEYTEAFF.

The chain carries TRBV7-2 and TRBJ2-1; TRBD2 matches at 11 bases. The CDR3 totals 16 residues. V was pared by 6 bases and J by 5 bases, with 9 bases of the junction left unmatched. Germline V gene data show CDR1 as SGHTA and CDR2 as FQGNSA. CDR3 sequence (DNA): TGTGCCAGCAGTCGGCTAGCGGGAGGCCTGAACAATGAGCAGTTCTTC. This encodes CASSRLAGGLNNEQFF.

For the CDR3, the DNA is TGTGCCAGCAGTGAGGTGCCCCTCGGTGGGCCTAATGAGCAGTTCTTC. Translating gives CASSEVPLGGPNEQFF. The chain employs TRBV2 and TRBJ2-1; D is ambiguous. The V end lost 3 bases, the J end lost 7 bases, and 19 bases lay between the germline ends. The CDR3 runs 16 residues. The germline V gene encodes CDR1 SNHLY and CDR2 FYNNEI.